Shown below are 2 T cell receptor beta chains from a single sample sequenced in a study of beta chain features in type 1 diabetes. Overall study findings and caveats: Patients with Type 1 diabetes showed moderately but significantly shorter TCRB CDR3s in all four CD4+ subsets.

The investigators reverse transcribed all of the isolated RNA, so they sequenced expressed TCRB transcripts. The repertoire was sequenced with immunoSEQ multiplex PCR; TCRdb's copy has only in-frame clones and lacks some. The sample records about 650,000 clones, around an eighth being singletons. No antigen is known for these receptors. Material for sequencing was naive CD4+ T cells from blood. These receptors all stem from a man younger than 40 with type 1 diabetes.

V and J are TRBV2 and TRBJ2-2; no definite D call. Trimming took off 5 bases at V and 7 bases at J, with 11 bases between the two ends. Looked up from germline, CDR1 is SNHLY and CDR2 is FYNNEI. The CDR3 has 13 residues. The DNA of the CDR3 is TGTGCCAGCAGTCCTATGACGGTCGGGGAGCTGTTTTTT. Translated, it gives CASSPMTVGELFF.

This chain links TRBV6-6 with TRBJ1-2; D unclear. The CDR3 runs to 12 residues. CDR1 and CDR2 from the germline V gene are MNHNY and SVGAGI (reference sequence). Trimming took off 0 bases at V and 13 bases at J, with 12 bases between the two ends. CDR3 bases: TGTGCCAGCAGTTACTCGAGTCGAGGACTCACCTTC. Its translation: CASSYSSRGLTF.